These 9 T cell receptor beta chains originate from one sample sequenced in a study of beta chain features in type 1 diabetes (dated by TCRdb to the late 2010s). Overall study outcomes, separate from this receptor: Type 1 diabetes patients showed a moderate but significant shortening of TCRB CDR3 length in all four CD4+ subsets.

Their antigen targets remain unknown. To prepare the library, the immunoSEQ multiplex PCR assay was applied. The High Capacity cDNA Reverse Transcription Kit was used to reverse transcribe all of the isolated RNA, meaning that expressed TCRB transcripts were what got sequenced. TCRdb carries this immuneACCESS record with in-frame sequences only. Its versions omit some clonotypes, under half of them owing to an unresolved V gene in the studies checked, with the rest unexplained. The sample table shows hundreds of thousands of clones, and about an eighth are seen once. Of the sample, approximately 0.022% is held by the ten largest clones. The sequencing input was naive CD4+ T cells from blood. This sample's cell subset or site label indicates: true naive CD4+ T cells. The receptors originated from a man between 18 and 35 years old with type 1 diabetes.

This clone was seen once. Other DNA sequences in this specimen translate into the identical CDR3. The V gene is TRBV18, the J gene TRBJ2-5, with D unresolved. V was clipped by 2 bases and J by 2 bases, with 6 bases between them. Germline V CDR1 and CDR2: KGHSH, LQKENI. CDR3 size: 13 residues. The CDR3 sequence is CASSPGVQETQYF. CDR3 coding DNA: TGTGCCAGCTCACCAGGGGTTCAAGAGACCCAGTACTTC.

The chain combines TRBV6-5 with TRBJ2-7, with TRBD1 as a possible D gene (6 bases). Per the germline V gene, CDR1 is MNHEY and CDR2 is SVGAGI. The CDR3 has 13 residues. Trimming left V 5 bases short and J 6 bases short, with 14 bases between. DNA for the CDR3: TGTGCCAGCAGTGACGAACAGGGTGGCGAGCAGTACTTC. This gives the protein CASSDEQGGEQYF.

This clone was seen only once. This sample also contains other DNA sequences that code for the same CDR3. This sequence joins TRBV2 and TRBJ1-5; tentatively, D is TRBD1 (5 bases). V gave up 3 bases and J gave up 4 bases, with 10 bases separating them. This CDR3 has 14 amino acids. The germline V gene has CDR1 SNHLY and CDR2 FYNNEI. CDR3 sequence reads: CASSDRAGNQPQHF. DNA of the CDR3: TGTGCCAGCAGTGACAGGGCTGGGAATCAGCCCCAGCATTTT. Combining the CDR3 with reference TRBV2 and TRBJ1-5 gives the whole variable domain EPEVTQTPSHQVTQMGQEVILRCVPISNHLYFYWYRQILGQKVEFLVSFYNNEISEKSEIFDDQFSVERPDGSNFTLKIRSTKLEDSAMYFCASSDRAGNQPQHFGDGTRLSIL.

The V gene is TRBV6-4, the J gene TRBJ2-1; 10 nucleotides match TRBD1. V shed 5 bases and J 6 bases; nucleotides not matched to a gene: 7. CDR3 length: 15 amino acids. Germline CDR1 is MRHNA and CDR2 is SNTAGT. CDR3 coding DNA: TGTGCCAGCAGTCGCGGTGGGACAGGGGTCAATGAGCAGTTCTTC. It specifies CASSRGGTGVNEQFF.

The table lists this clone with a few counts. J is TRBJ2-5 and V is TRBV7-9; D gene uncertain. V lost 5 bases to trimming and J lost 5 bases, with 15 bases between them. The CDR3 has 14 residues. Germline CDR1 reads SEHNR; CDR2 reads FQNEAQ (reference sequence). The DNA for the CDR3 is TGTGCCAGCAGCCCCACGTCCACACGGGAGACCCAGTACTTC. Translation gives CASSPTSTRETQYF.

A few counts support this clone. V gene TRBV30 combines with J gene TRBJ2-5; D is possibly TRBD1 or TRBD2 (5 bases each). Germline-derived CDR1 and CDR2 are GTSNPN and SVGIG (reference sequence). This CDR3 spans 14 amino acids. The V end was cut by 3 bases, the J end by 5 bases, with 16 bases between. CDR3 loop: CAWSFGTGRETQYF. In DNA, the CDR3 is TGTGCCTGGAGCTTCGGGACCGGTCGGGAGACCCAGTACTTC.

The sample holds a few counts of this clone. The chain is built from TRBV6-5 and TRBJ1-1; the match to TRBD1 covers 8 bases. This CDR3 has 12 residues. Looked up from germline, CDR1 is MNHEY and CDR2 is SVGAGI. Trimming cost V 6 bases and J 6 bases; bases outside gene matches: 3. The CDR3 spells CASSTTGAEAFF. The CDR3 nucleotides read TGTGCCAGCAGCACGACAGGGGCTGAAGCTTTCTTT.

The chain combines TRBV4-1 with TRBJ1-1; D perhaps matches TRBD1 (5 bases). Germline assignment: CDR1 MGHRA and CDR2 YSYEKL. Trimming stripped 6 bases from V and 0 bases from J, with 14 bases between. The CDR3 has 15 residues. As DNA, the CDR3 is TGCGCCAGCAGAACGCCGGGGCGGATGAACACTGAAGCTTTCTTT. The encoded protein is CASRTPGRMNTEAFF.

V and J are TRBV15 and TRBJ1-5, with a possible D match to TRBD1 (5 bases). Trimming took off 7 bases at V and 3 bases at J, with 10 bases between the two ends. CDR1 and CDR2 from the germline V gene are LNHNV and YYDKDF (reference sequence). This CDR3 has 13 amino acids. For the CDR3, the DNA is TGTGCCACCACGGACATCATCAATCAGCCCCAGCATTTT. This sequence encodes CATTDIINQPQHF.